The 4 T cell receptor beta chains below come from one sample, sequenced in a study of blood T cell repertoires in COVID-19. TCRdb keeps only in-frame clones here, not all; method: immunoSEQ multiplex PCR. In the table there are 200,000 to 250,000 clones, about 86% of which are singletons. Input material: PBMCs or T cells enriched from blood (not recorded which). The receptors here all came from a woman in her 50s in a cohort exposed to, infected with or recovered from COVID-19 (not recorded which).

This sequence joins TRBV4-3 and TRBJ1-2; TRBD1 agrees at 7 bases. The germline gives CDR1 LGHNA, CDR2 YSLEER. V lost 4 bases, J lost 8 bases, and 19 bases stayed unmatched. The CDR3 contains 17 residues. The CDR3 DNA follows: TGCGCCAGCAGCCTATCCCCCGGGACAGAAGGTGGATGGGGCTACACCTTC. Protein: CASSLSPGTEGGWGYTF.

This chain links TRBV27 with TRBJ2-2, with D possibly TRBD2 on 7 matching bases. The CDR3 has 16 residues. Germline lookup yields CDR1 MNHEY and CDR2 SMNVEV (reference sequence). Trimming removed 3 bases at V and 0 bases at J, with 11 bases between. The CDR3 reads CASSLGGHTNTGELFF. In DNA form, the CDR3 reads TGTGCCAGCAGTTTGGGGGGGCACACGAACACCGGGGAGCTGTTTTTT.

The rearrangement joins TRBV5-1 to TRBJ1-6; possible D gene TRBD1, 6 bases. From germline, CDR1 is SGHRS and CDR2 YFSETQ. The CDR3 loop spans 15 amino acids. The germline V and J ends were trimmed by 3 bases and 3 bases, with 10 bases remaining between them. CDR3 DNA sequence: TGCGCCAGCAGCTCTGGACAGTTCTATAATTCACCCCTCCACTTT. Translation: CASSSGQFYNSPLHF.

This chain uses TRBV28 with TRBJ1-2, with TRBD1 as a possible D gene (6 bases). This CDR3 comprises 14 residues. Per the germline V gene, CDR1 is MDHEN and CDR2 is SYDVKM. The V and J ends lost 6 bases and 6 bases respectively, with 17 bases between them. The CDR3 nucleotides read TGTGCCAGCAGCCTCCTGGGGGCCATGGATGGCTACACCTTC. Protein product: CASSLLGAMDGYTF.